This T cell receptor (beta chain) was captured by sequencing in a study of beta chain features in type 1 diabetes. Study at large: The examined sorted cells totaled approximately 100 million across samples.

In this sample, this clone turned up a few times. The antigen is unknown. CDR3 length: 13 amino acids. The ends were cut back, 6 bases at V and 7 bases at J, with 10 bases in the middle. Germline V gene sequence: CDR1 MDHEN, CDR2 SYDVKM. Sorted populations were all over 95% pure. Findings and limits, study-wide: Type 1 diabetes patients had moderately but significantly shorter TCRB CDR3s in all four CD4+ subsets. The study notes PCR might favor shorter templates equally in patients and controls. In the patient group, naive, central memory and Treg TCRB repertoires seemed more alike than in the healthy donor group.

Every bit of the isolated RNA underwent reverse transcription, so sequencing read expressed TCRB transcripts. Sequenced by immunoSEQ multiplex PCR; TCRdb stores in-frame clones only, minus some. The repertoire holds about 650,000 clones, roughly 12% seen once, with 0.09% to 0.15% in the top ten. The sample comprised naive CD4+ T cells from blood. This clonotype was sampled from a man under 40 with type 1 diabetes. The chain uses TRBV28 and TRBJ1-6, with unresolved D. CDR3 nucleotides: TGTGCCAGCAGAAAGGTGAGGAATTCACCCCTCCACTTT. It is translated as CASRKVRNSPLHF.